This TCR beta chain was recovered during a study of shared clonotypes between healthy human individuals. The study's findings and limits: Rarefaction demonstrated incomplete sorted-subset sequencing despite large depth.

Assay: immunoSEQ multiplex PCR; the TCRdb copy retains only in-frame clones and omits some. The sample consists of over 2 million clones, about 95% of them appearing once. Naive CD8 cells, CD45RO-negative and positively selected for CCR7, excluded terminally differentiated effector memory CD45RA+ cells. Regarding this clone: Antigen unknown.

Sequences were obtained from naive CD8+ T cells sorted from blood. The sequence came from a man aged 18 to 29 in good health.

Written as DNA, the CDR3 is TGTGCCAGCAGCTTAGAGACTAACCCTTACAATGAGCAGTTCTTC. Amino acid sequence: CASSLETNPYNEQFF. V and J are TRBV11-2 and TRBJ2-1; a possible D gene is TRBD2 (5 bases). This CDR3 is 15 amino acids long. Trimming stripped 0 bases from V and 4 bases from J, with 10 bases between. Germline lookup yields CDR1 SGHAT and CDR2 FQNNGV.